The clone carrying this TCR beta chain was seen a single time. The CDR3 contains 15 residues. Germline V CDR1 and CDR2: MDHEN, SYDVKM. Trimming pared 8 bases from V and 0 bases from J, leaving 16 bases between. Several immunoSEQ plates received, in even portions, the genomic DNA of each subset. TCRdb's table, derived via immunoSEQ multiplex PCR, lists solely in-frame clones and lacks some. Of 2 million to 2.5 million clones listed, just under 95% were seen once; the top ten hold around 0.35%. This sample was taken from a study of shared clonotypes between healthy human individuals. The chain combines TRBV28 with TRBJ1-2; tentative D call: TRBD1 (5 bases). The TCR originated in a man aged 18-30 years in good health. Some clones in this sample may be carry-over from other donors' samples. Sequenced material: naive CD4+ T cells from PBMCs. The subset was: CD45RA+ positively selected. The CDR3: CASRLGGSTNYGYTF. In nucleotides, the CDR3 is TGTGCCAGCCGCTTGGGGGGTTCTACTAACTATGGCTACACCTTC.